This TCR beta chain was sequenced for a study of T cell repertoires in cytomegalovirus infection. Across the study: Recently identified HLA-C-restricted CMV epitopes were among the peptides used. Public TCR beta signature analysis indicated the presence of both CMV infection and matching HLA type.

The V and J ends lost 2 bases and 10 bases respectively, with 8 bases between them. This CDR3 spans 11 amino acids. This clonotype has more than one count but fewer than ten. Its matching antigen is unknown. TCRdb analysed the reads with MiXCR anew, one entry per CDR3 protein. Here the sample spans 51,000 or so distinct CDR3 sequences, around a fifth being singletons. This receptor was identified in a human donor in good health (CMV status not recorded). Some clones in this sample may be carry-over from other donors' samples. The chain recombines TRBV12-3 or TRBV12-4 with TRBJ1-1, with D perhaps matching TRBD1 (5 bases). Sample: CD8+ T cells from cultured PBMCs, taken from culture after CMV antigen stimulation. CDR3 amino acids: CASSLSRVAFF. CDR3 in DNA: TGTGCCAGCAGTTTAAGCAGGGTAGCTTTCTTT.